The 23 T cell receptor beta chains below come from one sample, sequenced in a study of spatial heterogeneity in lung cancer. Time point given: sample taken at primary tumor resection. Their recognized antigens are unknown. Study-level points and caveats: Within tumors, counts of expanded alpha and beta TCRs tracked tumor mutation counts.

One entry per CDR3 protein, called by TCRdb with MiXCR from the 5' RACE reads. Of 4,000 to 6,000 distinct CDR3 sequences listed, 7.5% to 10% are singletons. Sequencing was performed on lung tumor tissue, taken at surgery. The receptors derive from a female donor with early-stage non-small cell lung cancer.

This clonotype was counted at least ten times. The chain combines TRBV6-1 with TRBJ2-5; the D gene is possibly TRBD2 (6 bases). This CDR3 is built from 14 residues. V lost 7 bases and J 2 bases, leaving 14 bases between the germline ends. CDR1 MNHNS and CDR2 SASEGT come from the germline V gene. This CDR3 is CASTLDYPQETQYF. The CDR3 DNA sequence: TGTGCCAGCACCCTGGACTACCCTCAAGAGACCCAGTACTTC.

The chain links TRBV6-1 to TRBJ2-4; D is possibly TRBD1 (5 bases). The ends were cut back, 6 bases at V and 4 bases at J, with 7 bases in the middle. There are 12 residues in the CDR3. Germline values: CDR1 MNHNS, CDR2 SASEGT. CDR3 sequence: CASRDTKNIQYF. DNA for the CDR3: TGTGCCAGCAGGGACACTAAAAACATTCAGTACTTC.

The V gene is TRBV20-1, the J gene TRBJ2-1, with TRBD2 matching over 8 bases. CDR1 DFQATT and CDR2 SNEGSKA come from the germline V gene (reference sequence). The CDR3 extends over 17 amino acids. After removal of 0 bases from V and 0 bases from J, the junction contained 7 bases not matched to a gene. The CDR3 region has the DNA TGCAGTGCTAGAGACTTTATAGCGGGAAGCTCCTACAATGAGCAGTTCTTC. Its protein product is CSARDFIAGSSYNEQFF.

This clonotype was seen repeatedly, ten times or more. The rearrangement links TRBV20-1 to TRBJ2-7; 12 positions agree with TRBD1. CDR1 DFQATT and CDR2 SNEGSKA come from the germline V gene (reference sequence). This CDR3 comprises 15 residues. The V and J ends lost 3 bases and 6 bases, in that order; junction bases with no gene match: 9. The CDR3 reads CSASPLRDRGREQYF. CDR3 nucleotide sequence: TGCAGTGCTAGTCCCCTCCGGGACAGGGGGCGCGAGCAGTACTTC.

In regard to this clonotype: Being one base from a much bigger clone, this may be a read error. The missing conserved phenylalanine or tryptophan at the end of this CDR3 makes a read error likely. The V call is TRBV12-3 or TRBV12-4, the J call TRBJ2-2; 9 bases align to TRBD1. With 4 bases clipped from V and 4 bases from J, the junction kept 10 bases outside the gene matches. There are 17 residues in the CDR3. CDR3 region: CASSSTGGVFGTGELFC. The CDR3 DNA follows: TGTGCCAGCAGTTCCACAGGGGGCGTCTTCGGCACCGGGGAGCTGTTTTGT.

This clonotype was counted ten times or more. CDR3 sequence reads: CASSRGTVSWETQYF. DNA for the CDR3: TGTGCCAGCAGCCGAGGGACAGTGAGTTGGGAGACCCAGTACTTC. The chain combines TRBV6-2 or TRBV6-3 with TRBJ2-5; 7 bases are a match to TRBD1. This CDR3 region has 15 residues. V lost 6 bases, J lost 5 bases, and 12 bases stayed unmatched. CDR1 MNHEY and CDR2 SVGEGT come from the germline V gene.

By share of the sample, this clonotype is medium-sized. The chain couples TRBV20-1 to TRBJ1-5, with D uncertain. This CDR3 has 15 residues. V was pared by 3 bases and J by 0 bases, with 12 bases between. Germline values: CDR1 DFQATT, CDR2 SNEGSKA (reference sequence). CDR3 bases: TGCAGTGCTAGCTCCATCCAGATTAGCAATCAGCCCCAGCATTTT. Its protein product is CSASSIQISNQPQHF.

This clonotype showed up many times. J is TRBJ1-1 and V is TRBV11-1; TRBD1 might be the D (6 bases). The length of the CDR3 is 13 residues. V was shortened by 2 bases and J by 7 bases, with 11 bases between the two germline ends. Germline V lookup: CDR1 SGHAT, CDR2 FQDESV (reference sequence). The DNA of the CDR3 is TGTGCCAGCAGCTTAACGGGGGCTAATGAAGCTTTCTTT. This translates into CASSLTGANEAFF.

This clonotype was found many times. The rearrangement links TRBV30 to TRBJ1-1; D is possibly TRBD1 (5 bases). From germline, CDR1 is GTSNPN and CDR2 SVGIG (reference sequence). This CDR3 is built from 14 residues. Trimming removed 2 bases at V and 1 base at J, with 11 bases between. Here the CDR3 DNA reads TGTGCCTGGAGTACCGGGACGGCGAACACTGAAGCTTTCTTT. Translating it yields CAWSTGTANTEAFF.

This clonotype was detected many times. The CDR3 protein is CASSQGVGRHSYEQYF. The CDR3 DNA reads as TGTGCCAGCTCACAAGGGGTCGGGAGGCACTCCTACGAGCAGTACTTC. V is TRBV18 and J is TRBJ2-7; 7 nucleotides agree with TRBD2. The V gene's germline CDR1 is KGHSH and CDR2 LQKENI. Trimming took 4 bases from V and 0 from J; bases not matched to a gene: 9. This CDR3 has 16 amino acids. The full variable domain, with the rest looked up from reference TRBV18 and TRBJ2-7, is NAGVMQNPRHLVRRRGQEARLRCSPMKGHSHVYWYRQLPEEGLKFMVYLQKENIIDESGMPKERFSAEFPKEGPSILRIQQVVRGDSAAYFCASSQGVGRHSYEQYFGPGTRLTVT.

This clonotype came up many times. V usage is TRBV6-5 and J usage is TRBJ2-5, with D maybe TRBD2 (6 bases). Trimming removed 2 bases from V and 5 bases from J, with 12 bases in between. The CDR3 runs 14 residues. Germline V lookup: CDR1 MNHEY, CDR2 SVGAGI. The CDR3 protein is CASSYGGSMETQYF. In DNA, the CDR3 is TGTGCCAGCAGTTACGGAGGGTCCATGGAGACCCAGTACTTC.

This clonotype was seen ten or more times. The V gene is TRBV20-1, the J gene TRBJ2-1, with 8 bases aligning to TRBD2. V shed 2 bases and J 0 bases; nucleotides not matched to a gene: 0. Looked up from germline, CDR1 is DFQATT and CDR2 is SNEGSKA (reference sequence). There are 14 residues in the CDR3. The CDR3 DNA is TGCAGTGCTAGACTAGCGGGCTCCTACAATGAGCAGTTCTTC. Translation gives CSARLAGSYNEQFF.

This clonotype was counted ten times or more. V is TRBV7-6 and J is TRBJ1-1; a possible D gene is TRBD1 (6 bases). Germline-derived CDR1 and CDR2 are SGHVS and FNYEAQ. V gave up 2 bases and J gave up 1 base, with 11 bases separating them. The CDR3 has 15 amino acids. CDR3 nucleotides: TGTGCCAGCAGCTTATCACAGGGACGGAACACTGAAGCTTTCTTT. It specifies CASSLSQGRNTEAFF.

The chain uses TRBV7-3 and TRBJ2-5; maybe TRBD2 (5 bases). CDR1 is SGHTA, CDR2 FQGTGA, per germline. There are 15 residues in the CDR3. V gave up 1 base and J gave up 5 bases, with 14 bases separating them. CDR3 nucleotide sequence: TGTGCCAGCAGCTTAAGCCTCGGGCTAGCCGAGACCCAGTACTTC. It encodes CASSLSLGLAETQYF. Complete variable domain (other parts from reference TRBV7-3 and TRBJ2-5): GAGVSQTPSNKVTEKGKYVELRCDPISGHTALYWYRQSLGQGPEFLIYFQGTGAADDSGLPNDRFFAVRPEGSVSTLKIQRTERGDSAVYLCASSLSLGLAETQYFGPGTRLLVL.

The chain uses TRBV6-1 and TRBJ2-7, with 7 bases matching TRBD1. The trim removed 3 bases at V and 1 base at J, leaving 3 bases unmatched. Germline loops: CDR1 MNHNS, CDR2 SASEGT. This CDR3 is 14 amino acids long. CDR3 protein: CASSEGQKSYEQYV. CDR3 in DNA: TGTGCCAGCAGTGAGGGACAGAAGTCCTACGAGCAGTACGTC.

This clonotype occurred a few times. This chain uses TRBV7-2 with TRBJ1-1; D is unclear. In germline, CDR1 is SGHTA, CDR2 FQGNSA. Trimming stripped 5 bases from V and 3 bases from J, with 16 bases between. This CDR3 spans 15 amino acids. This chain's CDR3 is CASSPEGRRDTEAFF. In DNA form, the CDR3 reads TGTGCCAGCAGCCCAGAAGGGCGCCGGGACACTGAAGCTTTCTTT.

The table lists this clonotype with a few counts. The V and J genes are TRBV7-2 and TRBJ2-5; 9 bases are a match to TRBD2. V gave up 5 bases and J gave up 4 bases; unmatched junction bases: 8. The CDR3 consists of 15 residues. Germline lookup yields CDR1 SGHTA and CDR2 FQGNSA. The CDR3 DNA sequence: TGTGCCAGCAGCGATCGCGGGAGGGCCGGAGAGACCCAGTACTTC. Amino acids: CASSDRGRAGETQYF.

This clonotype was found many times. This sequence joins TRBV5-1 and TRBJ2-3; TRBD1 aligns across 8 bases. CDR3 length: 14 residues. The germline V gene encodes CDR1 SGHRS and CDR2 YFSETQ. Trimming took 6 bases from V and 1 from J; bases not matched to a gene: 4. The CDR3 sequence: CASKTGARTDTQYF. The CDR3 region has the DNA TGCGCCAGCAAGACAGGGGCTCGCACAGATACGCAGTATTTT. The complete variable domain, with remaining parts taken from reference TRBV5-1 and TRBJ2-3, reads KAGVTQTPRYLIKTRGQQVTLSCSPISGHRSVSWYQQTPGQGLQFLFEYFSETQRNKGNFPGRFSGRQFSNSRSEMNVSTLELGDSALYLCASKTGARTDTQYFGPGTRLTVL.

V gene TRBV6-1 combines with J gene TRBJ2-7; weak D call: TRBD2 (5 bases). Germline values: CDR1 MNHNS, CDR2 SASEGT. The CDR3 extends over 13 amino acids. V shed 7 bases and J shed 2 bases, with 12 bases lying between them. CDR3 loop: CASNERQTYEQYF. In nucleotides, the CDR3 is TGTGCCAGCAACGAGCGGCAAACCTACGAGCAGTACTTC.

This clonotype is judged medium-sized. The CDR3 coding sequence is TGTGCCAGCAGTTTAGGCTCGGGCACTGAAGCTTTCTTT. Encoded protein: CASSLGSGTEAFF. The chain carries TRBV12-3 or TRBV12-4 and TRBJ1-1; no firm D call. There are 13 residues in the CDR3. V gave up 1 base and J gave up 4 bases, with 7 bases separating them.

This clonotype ranks as medium-sized (0.01 to 0.1%). The rearrangement joins TRBV2 to TRBJ2-2; the match to TRBD1 covers 7 bases. The germline V gene has CDR1 SNHLY and CDR2 FYNNEI. This CDR3 spans 18 amino acids. The V segment lost 3 bases and the J segment 2 bases; nucleotides outside the gene matches: 12. As DNA, the CDR3 is TGTGCCAGCAGTGATTTGCCCCCGGGACAGCCTAACACCGGGGAGCTGTTTTTT. It yields the protein CASSDLPPGQPNTGELFF.

At least ten counts were recorded for this clonotype. The rearrangement links TRBV19 to TRBJ2-2; the D is unclear. Germline CDR1 LNHDA, CDR2 SQIVND (reference sequence). The V end lost 1 base, the J end lost 0 bases, and 6 bases lay between the germline ends. The length of the CDR3 is 15 residues. For the CDR3, the DNA is TGTGCCAGTAGTATAGGCAGCTCGAACACCGGGGAGCTGTTTTTT. This sequence encodes CASSIGSSNTGELFF.

This clonotype is medium-sized in the sample. This rearrangement joins TRBV6-6 to TRBJ2-2; D gene uncertain. Trimming pared 6 bases from V and 4 bases from J, leaving 6 bases between. Germline V gene lookup returns CDR1 MNHNY and CDR2 SVGAGI (reference sequence). The CDR3 is made up of 12 amino acids. The CDR3 sequence: CASSLSTGELFF. CDR3 sequence (DNA): TGTGCCAGCAGCCTAAGCACCGGGGAGCTGTTTTTT.